These 21 T cell receptor beta chains were all obtained from the same sample, sequenced in a study of early T cells in non-severe SARS-CoV-2 infection. One entry per CDR3 protein results from TCRdb running MiXCR on the 5' RACE reads. Among some 40,000 distinct CDR3 sequences, 5.3% were seen once, and the ten largest hold about 32%. The sequenced material came from whole blood. Every receptor here comes from an adult who was a healthcare worker with PCR-confirmed SARS-CoV-2 infection or an uninfected control (not recorded which).

V gene TRBV30 combines with J gene TRBJ1-2; no definite D call. The germline V gene has CDR1 GTSNPN and CDR2 SVGIG (reference sequence). The V end lost 0 bases, the J end lost 3 bases, and 5 bases lay between the germline ends. The CDR3 totals 12 residues. CDR3: CAWSVRDYGYTF. CDR3 sequence (DNA): TGTGCCTGGAGTGTACGTGACTATGGCTACACCTTC.

This clonotype was seen repeatedly, ten times or more. The rearrangement links TRBV27 to TRBJ2-5, with TRBD1 matching over 10 bases. There are 14 residues in the CDR3. The V gene's germline CDR1 is MNHEY and CDR2 SMNVEV (reference sequence). The ends lost 6 bases at V and 4 bases at J; junction bases unmatched: 5. The CDR3 loop reads CASSDRGLGETQYF. CDR3 DNA: TGTGCCAGCAGCGACAGGGGGCTAGGAGAGACCCAGTACTTC.

This clonotype was observed at least ten times. This chain joins TRBV7-2 and TRBJ2-1, with D unresolved. Germline V gene lookup returns CDR1 SGHTA and CDR2 FQGNSA. The CDR3 is 12 amino acids. V gave up 1 base and J gave up 13 bases, with 11 bases separating them. CDR3 coding DNA: TGTGCCAGCAGCTTAGAGGGCCCATTTCAGTTCTTC. Protein sequence: CASSLEGPFQFF. The whole variable domain, remainder taken from reference TRBV7-2 and TRBJ2-1, is GAGVSQSPSNKVTEKGKDVELRCDPISGHTALYWYRQSLGQGLEFLIYFQGNSAPDKSGLPSDRFSAERTGGSVSTLTIQRTQQEDSAVYLCASSLEGPFQFFGPGTRLTVL.

This clonotype was detected many times. The rearrangement joins TRBV15 to TRBJ2-7; D is possibly TRBD2 (5 bases). Germline V gene lookup returns CDR1 LNHNV and CDR2 YYDKDF (reference sequence). The germline V and J ends were trimmed by 0 bases and 4 bases, with 25 bases remaining between them. This CDR3 is built from 19 residues. The CDR3 sequence: CATSREEVTAWEKGYEQYF. CDR3 coding DNA: TGTGCCACCAGCAGAGAAGAGGTAACCGCTTGGGAGAAAGGGTACGAGCAGTACTTC. The full variable domain, rest sourced from reference TRBV15 and TRBJ2-7, is DAMVIQNPRYQVTQFGKPVTLSCSQTLNHNVMYWYQQKSSQAPKLLFHYYDKDFNNEADTPDNFQSRRPNTSFCFLDIRSPGLGDTAMYLCATSREEVTAWEKGYEQYFGPGTRLTVT.

At least ten counts were recorded for this clonotype. The chain has TRBV11-2 and TRBJ2-5; 7 bases are shared with TRBD1. V gave up 6 bases and J gave up 5 bases; unmatched junction bases: 9. This CDR3 is 14 amino acids long. CDR1 and CDR2 (germline): SGHAT, FQNNGV. Written as DNA, the CDR3 is TGTGCCAGCAGACCCGACAGGGCCCGTGAGACCCAGTACTTC. It translates to CASRPDRARETQYF.

This clonotype was observed many times. This rearrangement joins TRBV12-5 to TRBJ2-1, with TRBD2 matching 9 bases. In germline, CDR1 is LGHNT, CDR2 FRNRAP. The CDR3 extends over 14 amino acids. The V segment lost 4 bases and the J segment 9 bases; nucleotides outside the gene matches: 7. The CDR3: CASGSAGGPGEQFF. The DNA of the CDR3 is TGTGCTAGTGGTTCCGCGGGAGGGCCAGGTGAGCAGTTCTTC.

This chain joins TRBV15 and TRBJ1-3; D call uncertain. V was clipped by 4 bases and J by 0 bases, with 13 bases between them. CDR1 is LNHNV and CDR2 is YYDKDF in the germline V gene (reference sequence). The CDR3 contains 16 residues. CDR3 protein: CATSTLEGDSGNTIYF. The CDR3 coding sequence is TGTGCCACCAGCACCCTCGAGGGCGACTCTGGAAACACCATATATTTT.

This clonotype showed up many times. A read error may produce the germline difference seen at one junction end. The chain is built from TRBV15 and TRBJ2-6, with D possibly matching TRBD1 (5 bases). CDR1 and CDR2 from the germline V gene are LNHNV and YYDKDF (reference sequence). This CDR3 region has 15 residues. The CDR3: CATSGAYSGANVLIF. The CDR3 DNA reads TGTGCCACCAGCGGGGCCTACTCTGGGGCCAACGTCCTGATTTTC.

The chain is built from TRBV3-1 and TRBJ1-4, with D possibly being TRBD1 (6 bases). V gave up 7 bases and J gave up 5 bases, with 11 bases separating them. Germline V lookup: CDR1 LGHDT, CDR2 YNNKEL (reference sequence). CDR3 length equals 13 residues. The CDR3 loop reads CASTGQTNEKLFF. Here the CDR3 DNA reads TGTGCCAGCACCGGACAGACGAATGAAAAACTGTTTTTT.

This clonotype was counted at least ten times. The chain couples TRBV5-1 to TRBJ2-7; 7 positions agree with TRBD1. Unmatched junction bases numbered 8, after V lost 4 bases and J lost 1 base. Germline CDR1 reads SGHRS; CDR2 reads YFSETQ. The CDR3 spans 15 residues. As DNA, the CDR3 is TGCGCCAGCAGCCCCGGGACAGTTCCTTCCTACGAGCAGTACTTC. It encodes CASSPGTVPSYEQYF.

This clonotype was seen ten or more times. V is TRBV12-3 or TRBV12-4 and J is TRBJ2-7; 8 bases are a match to TRBD2. V lost 6 bases to trimming and J lost 7 bases; unmatched junction nucleotides: 5. CDR3 length equals 12 residues. The CDR3 DNA follows: TGTGCCAGCAGCGCGGGGGGTCGGGAGCAGTACTTC. This sequence encodes CASSAGGREQYF.

This clonotype was picked up a small number of times. The chain is built from TRBV19 and TRBJ2-1; 8 bases line up with TRBD2. The CDR3 covers 14 residues. Unmatched junction bases numbered 4, after V lost 5 bases and J lost 4 bases. CDR1 is LNHDA, CDR2 SQIVND, per germline (reference sequence). CDR3 in amino acids: CASSWSGGYNEQFF. CDR3 in DNA: TGTGCCAGTAGTTGGAGCGGGGGATACAATGAGCAGTTCTTC. Combining the CDR3 with reference TRBV19 and TRBJ2-1 gives the whole variable domain DGGITQSPKYLFRKEGQNVTLSCEQNLNHDAMYWYRQDPGQGLRLIYYSQIVNDFQKGDIAEGYSVSREKKESFPLTVTSAQKNPTAFYLCASSWSGGYNEQFFGPGTRLTVL.

The table lists this clonotype with many counts. The gene calls are TRBV11-2 and TRBJ2-7; weak D call: TRBD2 (7 bases). The V and J ends lost 2 bases and 2 bases respectively, with 13 bases between them. CDR1 is SGHAT, CDR2 FQNNGV, per germline. This CDR3 spans 15 amino acids. DNA of the CDR3: TGTGCCAGCAGCTTAATCGGGGGGCCCCCCTACGAGCAGTACTTC. As protein: CASSLIGGPPYEQYF.

The chain carries TRBV12-3 or TRBV12-4 and TRBJ1-2; no clear D. The CDR3 is 14 amino acids. The V end lost 3 bases, the J end lost 4 bases, and 12 bases lay between the germline ends. This chain's CDR3 is CASSLNSYGYGYTF. In DNA, the CDR3 is TGTGCCAGCAGTTTGAACAGTTACGGCTATGGCTACACCTTC.

Ten or more counts support this clonotype. The chain combines TRBV20-1 with TRBJ2-7; 8 bases are shared with TRBD2. CDR1 DFQATT and CDR2 SNEGSKA come from the germline V gene (reference sequence). The CDR3 contains 15 residues. Losses at the gene ends were 3 bases for V and 2 bases for J; bases not matched to a gene: 9. CDR3 coding DNA: TGCAGTGCTAGCGATATCGGGACTAGAACCTACGAGCAGTACTTC. Translating gives CSASDIGTRTYEQYF.

This clonotype was seen many times. The V call is TRBV16, the J call TRBJ1-5; unclear D gene. Germline CDR1 is KGHSY and CDR2 is FQNENV. The length of the CDR3 is 16 residues. Trimming cost V 4 bases and J 3 bases, with 16 bases left between them. This chain's CDR3 is CASSPPTGIPNQPQHF. In DNA form, the CDR3 reads TGTGCCAGCAGCCCCCCCACGGGGATCCCCAATCAGCCCCAGCATTTT. Based on the CDR3 plus reference TRBV16 and TRBJ1-5, the full variable domain is GEEVAQTPKHLVRGEGQKAKLYCAPIKGHSYVFWYQQVLKNEFKFLISFQNENVFDETGMPKERFSAKCLPNSPCSLEIQATKLEDSAVYFCASSPPTGIPNQPQHFGDGTRLSIL.

Ten or more counts support this clonotype. In DNA, the CDR3 is TGTGCCAGCAGAGGGACAGCTAACTATGGCTACACCTTC. Translation: CASRGTANYGYTF. The chain has TRBV6-1 and TRBJ1-2, with 7 bases lining up with TRBD1. Per germline, CDR1 MNHNS and CDR2 SASEGT. This CDR3 contains 13 residues. Trimming took 6 bases from V and 0 from J; bases not matched to a gene: 1.

In this sample, this clonotype turned up many times. The chain joins TRBV7-9 to TRBJ2-2; D remains unclear. The CDR3 length is 12 residues. V dropped 1 base and J dropped 7 bases, with 4 bases sitting between them. Germline assignment: CDR1 SEHNR and CDR2 FQNEAQ (reference sequence). CDR3 DNA: TGTGCCAGCAGCTTAGTTCTCGGGGAGCTGTTTTTT. Translation gives CASSLVLGELFF.

The chain is built from TRBV11-2 and TRBJ2-7, with TRBD1 as a possible D gene (6 bases). V lost 5 bases, J lost 2 bases, and 13 bases lay in between. The germline CDR1 and CDR2 sequences are SGHAT and FQNNGV. The CDR3 runs to 14 residues. Here the CDR3 DNA reads TGTGCCAGCAGCCCCCCGGGACAAGCCTACGAGCAGTACTTC. It translates to CASSPPGQAYEQYF.

This clonotype was counted at least ten times. The chain joins TRBV11-2 to TRBJ1-1; a weak D match, TRBD1 (5 bases). This CDR3 has 13 residues. Germline assignment: CDR1 SGHAT and CDR2 FQNNGV. V lost 0 bases and J 8 bases, leaving 10 bases between the germline ends. The CDR3: CASSLDVGLEAFF. The CDR3 DNA is TGTGCCAGCAGCTTAGATGTGGGGCTCGAAGCTTTCTTT.

This clonotype was seen ten or more times. This rearrangement joins TRBV6-5 to TRBJ1-6; TRBD1 aligns across 8 bases. Unmatched junction bases numbered 9, after V lost 8 bases and J lost 6 bases. CDR1 is MNHEY, CDR2 SVGAGI, per germline. The CDR3 loop spans 15 amino acids. CDR3 sequence reads: CASCETGVPNSPLHF. In DNA, the CDR3 is TGTGCCAGCTGTGAGACAGGGGTCCCTAATTCACCCCTCCACTTT.